The source of this T cell receptor beta chain is a study of T-cell reconstitution after alpha-beta-depleted transplantation in children. This clonotype was recorded many times. The CDR3 sequence is 15 residues long. Germline lookup yields CDR1 DFQATT and CDR2 SNEGSKA (reference sequence). Deletions cut 0 bases from V and 2 bases from J, with 11 bases between. Unique molecular identifiers tagged the TCRbeta library. TCRdb called the PCR reads again in MiXCR, with one record for every CDR3 protein. The sample has roughly 220,000 distinct CDR3 sequences, more than 10% seen once. This specimen consisted of PBMCs from the stem cell graft donor, obtained from the stem cell graft. The chain recombines TRBV20-1 with TRBJ1-5; no firm D call. This TCR came from a human donor who donated a stem cell graft to a child with acute lymphoblastic leukemia. CDR3 amino acids: CSAREPSKGNQPQHF. The CDR3 nucleotides are TGCAGTGCTAGAGAACCCAGTAAGGGCAATCAGCCCCAGCATTTT.